This T cell receptor (beta chain) was documented in a study of CD8 T cells in Susac syndrome. Germline V gives CDR1 DFQATT, CDR2 SNEGSKA (reference sequence). CDR3 length: 15 residues. V shed 3 bases and J shed 0 bases, with 11 bases lying between them. An amount of RNA that ranged from roughly 0.5 to 1 ug was reverse transcribed with random hexamers. MiXCR was run by TCRdb on the immunoSEQ multiplex PCR reads, yielding one entry per CDR3 protein. This table has 75,000 to 95,000 distinct CDR3 sequences, 80% to 95% appearing once. High-throughput TCR beta sequencing covered peripheral CD8+ and CD4+ T cells.

V gene TRBV20-1 combines with J gene TRBJ2-2; no reliable D call. The TCR originated in a human donor with Susac syndrome. Specimen: CD8+ T cells from PBMCs. CDR3 sequence (DNA): TGCAGTGCTAGCCCGTTTGTTGCGAACACCGGGGAGCTGTTTTTT. Its protein product is CSASPFVANTGELFF.